These 9 T cell receptor beta chains came from one sample sequenced in a study of somatic mutations in cytotoxic T cells in rheumatoid arthritis. Sequenced by immunoSEQ multiplex PCR; TCRdb stores in-frame clones only, minus some. The sample holds around 16,000 clones; roughly 80% are singletons and the top ten take roughly 15%. The sample taken for sequencing was CD8+ T cells sorted from blood. These TCRs come from an adult with rheumatoid arthritis.

V is TRBV28 and J is TRBJ2-2; D is ambiguous. Germline CDR1 MDHEN, CDR2 SYDVKM. CDR3 size: 15 residues. The ends were cut back, 7 bases at V and 3 bases at J, with 15 bases in the middle. The chain's CDR3 is CASTLGRVDTGELFF. DNA of the CDR3: TGTGCCAGCACCTTGGGTAGGGTGGACACCGGGGAGCTGTTTTTT.

The table lists this clone with a few counts. J is TRBJ1-1 and V is TRBV30; D is uncertain. The CDR3 runs 11 residues. CDR1 is GTSNPN, CDR2 SVGIG, per germline (reference sequence). The V end was cut by 0 bases, the J end by 7 bases, with 6 bases between. CDR3 protein: CAWSVRIEAFF. CDR3 coding DNA: TGTGCCTGGAGTGTCCGAATTGAAGCTTTCTTT.

The chain links TRBV7-2 to TRBJ2-5; 9 bases agree with TRBD2. CDR3 length: 16 amino acids. The V gene end was trimmed by 2 bases and the J gene end by 1 base; junction bases not matched to a gene: 5. The V gene's germline CDR1 is SGHTA and CDR2 FQGNSA. CDR3 nucleotide sequence: TGTGCCAGCAGCTTACGTATGGGACTAGCCCAAGAGACCCAGTACTTC. It codes for CASSLRMGLAQETQYF.

This chain links TRBV21-1 with TRBJ1-2. TRBV21-1 is a recognized pseudogene. This CDR3 is 13 amino acids long. The CDR3 bases are TGTGCCAGCAGCAAAGAAAACAACTATGGCTACACCTTC. This gives the protein CASSKENNYGYTF.

The gene calls are TRBV14 and TRBJ2-5, with 7 nucleotides matching TRBD1. The CDR3 consists of 16 residues. CDR1 is SGHDN and CDR2 is FVKESK in the germline V gene. The V gene end was trimmed by 0 bases and the J gene end by 3 bases; junction bases not matched to a gene: 7. The DNA for the CDR3 is TGTGCCAGCAGCCAAGAATTTGGGACAGCGAAAGAGACCCAGTACTTC. Translation gives CASSQEFGTAKETQYF.

This chain connects TRBV9 to TRBJ1-1; the D gene is possibly TRBD1 (6 bases). Germline V gene lookup returns CDR1 SGDLS and CDR2 YYNGEE. The V end lost 5 bases, the J end lost 7 bases, and 21 bases lay between the germline ends. This CDR3 is built from 15 residues. As DNA, the CDR3 is TGTGCCAGCAGTAGACAGGACCGCATAAGTTTTGAAGCTTTCTTT. The encoded protein is CASSRQDRISFEAFF. Complete variable domain (other parts from reference TRBV9 and TRBJ1-1): DSGVTQTPKHLITATGQRVTLRCSPRSGDLSVYWYQQSLDQGLQFLIQYYNGEERAKGNILERFSAQQFPDLHSELNLSSLELGDSALYFCASSRQDRISFEAFFGQGTRLTVV.

This clone has only one observation. The chain combines TRBV6-1 with TRBJ2-1; 11 nucleotides agree with TRBD2. The CDR3 is 16 residues long. Trimming at V came to 3 bases and at J to 8 bases, leaving 9 bases not matched to a gene. Looked up from germline, CDR1 is MNHNS and CDR2 is SASEGT. The DNA for the CDR3 is TGTGCCAGCAGTGAGGGATATAGCGGGGGGGCTGATGAGCAGTTCTTC. Its translation: CASSEGYSGGADEQFF.

This clone was counted only a few times. The V and J genes are TRBV27 and TRBJ1-1, with D perhaps matching TRBD1 (6 bases). The length of the CDR3 is 15 residues. From germline, CDR1 is MNHEY and CDR2 SMNVEV (reference sequence). V was shortened by 7 bases and J by 4 bases, with 19 bases between the two germline ends. CDR3 DNA: TGTGCCAGCACCCTAACCGGGGGGCGCGTCACTGAAGCTTTCTTT. Its protein is CASTLTGGRVTEAFF.

This sequence joins TRBV4-2 and TRBJ1-4; D is uncertain. The CDR3 contains 18 residues. The germline V and J ends were trimmed by 3 bases and 5 bases, with 22 bases remaining between them. Germline CDR1 reads LGHNA; CDR2 reads YNFKEQ. CDR3 sequence reads: CASSHLGGPQGLNEKLFF. The CDR3 DNA sequence: TGTGCCAGCAGCCACTTAGGCGGACCACAAGGATTGAATGAAAAACTGTTTTTT.